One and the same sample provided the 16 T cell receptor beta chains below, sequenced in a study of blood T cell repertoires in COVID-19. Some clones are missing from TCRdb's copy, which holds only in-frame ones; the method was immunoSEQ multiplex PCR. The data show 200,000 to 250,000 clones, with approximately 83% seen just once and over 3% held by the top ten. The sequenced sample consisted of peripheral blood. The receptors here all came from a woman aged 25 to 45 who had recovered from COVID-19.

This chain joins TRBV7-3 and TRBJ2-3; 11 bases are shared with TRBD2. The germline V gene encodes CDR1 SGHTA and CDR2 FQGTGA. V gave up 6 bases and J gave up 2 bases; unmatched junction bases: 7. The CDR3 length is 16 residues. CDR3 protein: CASSLGLAEVTDTQYF. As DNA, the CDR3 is TGTGCCAGCAGTTTGGGACTAGCGGAGGTCACAGATACGCAGTATTTT.

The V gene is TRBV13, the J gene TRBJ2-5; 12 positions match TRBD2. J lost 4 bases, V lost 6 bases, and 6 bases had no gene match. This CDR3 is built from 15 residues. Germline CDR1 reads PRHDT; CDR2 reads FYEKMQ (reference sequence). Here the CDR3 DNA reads TGTGCCAGCAGATCTAGCGGGGGGGCCCCAGAGACCCAGTACTTC. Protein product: CASRSSGGAPETQYF. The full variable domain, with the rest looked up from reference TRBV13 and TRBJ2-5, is AAGVIQSPRHLIKEKRETATLKCYPIPRHDTVYWYQQGPGQDPQFLISFYEKMQSDKGSIPDRFSAQQFSDYHSELNMSSLELGDSALYFCASRSSGGAPETQYFGPGTRLLVL.

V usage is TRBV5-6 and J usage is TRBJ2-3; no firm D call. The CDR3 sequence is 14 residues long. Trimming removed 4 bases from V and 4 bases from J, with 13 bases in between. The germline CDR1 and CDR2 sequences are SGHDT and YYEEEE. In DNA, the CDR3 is TGTGCCAGCAGCATTCGACATATTGCAGATACGCAGTATTTT. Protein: CASSIRHIADTQYF.

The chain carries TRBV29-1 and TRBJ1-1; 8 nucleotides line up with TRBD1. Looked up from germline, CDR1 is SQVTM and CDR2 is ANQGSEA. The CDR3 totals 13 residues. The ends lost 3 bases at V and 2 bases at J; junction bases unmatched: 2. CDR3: CSVDRGRNTEAFF. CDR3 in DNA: TGCAGCGTTGACAGGGGGCGAAACACTGAAGCTTTCTTT.

The CDR3 here is CASCRFDSGGYTF. The CDR3 bases are TGTGCCAGTTGTCGTTTCGACAGTGGTGGCTACACCTTC. J is TRBJ1-2 and V is TRBV19; perhaps TRBD1 as D (5 bases). This CDR3 spans 13 amino acids. Germline CDR1 LNHDA, CDR2 SQIVND (reference sequence). V lost 8 bases and J lost 7, with 17 bases in between.

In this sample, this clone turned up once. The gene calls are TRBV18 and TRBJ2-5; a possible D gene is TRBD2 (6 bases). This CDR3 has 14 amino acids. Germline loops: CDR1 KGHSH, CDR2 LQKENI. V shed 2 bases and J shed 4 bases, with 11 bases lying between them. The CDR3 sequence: CASSPGGGPETQYF. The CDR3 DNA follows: TGTGCCAGCTCACCAGGGGGAGGCCCAGAGACCCAGTACTTC.

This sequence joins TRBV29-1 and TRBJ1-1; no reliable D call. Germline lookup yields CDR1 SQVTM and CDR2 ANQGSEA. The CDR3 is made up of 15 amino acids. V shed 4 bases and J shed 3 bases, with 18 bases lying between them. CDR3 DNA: TGCAGCGTTGCCCCTCATGGCAGGAGGGACACTGAAGCTTTCTTT. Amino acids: CSVAPHGRRDTEAFF.

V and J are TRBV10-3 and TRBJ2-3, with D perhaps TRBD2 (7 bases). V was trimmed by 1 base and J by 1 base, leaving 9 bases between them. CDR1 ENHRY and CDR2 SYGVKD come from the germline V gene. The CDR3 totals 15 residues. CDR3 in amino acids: CAISELGGRTDTQYF. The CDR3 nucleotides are TGTGCCATCAGTGAGTTGGGGGGGCGCACAGATACGCAGTATTTT.

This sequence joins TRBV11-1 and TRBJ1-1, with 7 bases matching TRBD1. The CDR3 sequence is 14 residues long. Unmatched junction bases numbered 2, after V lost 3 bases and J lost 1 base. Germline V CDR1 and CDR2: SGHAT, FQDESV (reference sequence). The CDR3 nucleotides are TGTGCCAGCAGCTTTAACAGGGGGAACACTGAAGCTTTCTTT. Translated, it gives CASSFNRGNTEAFF.

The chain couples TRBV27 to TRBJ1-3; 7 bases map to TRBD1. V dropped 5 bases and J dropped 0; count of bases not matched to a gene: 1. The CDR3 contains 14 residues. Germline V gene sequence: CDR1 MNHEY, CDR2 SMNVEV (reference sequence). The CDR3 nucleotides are TGTGCCAGCAGTCAGGGGGGCTCTGGAAACACCATATATTTT. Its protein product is CASSQGGSGNTIYF.

CDR3 DNA sequence: TGCGCCAGCAGCCTAAACTCCTACGAGCAGTACTTC. Translating it yields CASSLNSYEQYF. The chain combines TRBV5-1 with TRBJ2-7; D gene uncertain. V lost 4 bases, J lost 0 bases, and 5 bases lay in between. Germline lookup yields CDR1 SGHRS and CDR2 YFSETQ. This CDR3 comprises 12 residues.

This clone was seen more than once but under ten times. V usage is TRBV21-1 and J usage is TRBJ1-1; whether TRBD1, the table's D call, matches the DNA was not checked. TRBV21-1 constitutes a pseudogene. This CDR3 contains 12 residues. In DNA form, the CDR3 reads TGTGCCAGCAAGACAGGGAACACTGAAGCTTTCTTT. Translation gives CASKTGNTEAFF.

CDR3 region: CASTRRGGREKLFF. CDR3 sequence (DNA): TGTGCCAGCACCCGCCGGGGGGGGAGAGAAAAACTGTTTTTT. The chain carries TRBV3-1 (or the pseudogene TRBV3-2) and TRBJ1-4, with D tentatively TRBD1 (5 bases). The CDR3 sequence is 14 residues long. V lost 7 bases and J lost 8, with 17 bases in between. CDR1 is LGHDT and CDR2 is YNNKEL in the germline V gene (reference sequence).

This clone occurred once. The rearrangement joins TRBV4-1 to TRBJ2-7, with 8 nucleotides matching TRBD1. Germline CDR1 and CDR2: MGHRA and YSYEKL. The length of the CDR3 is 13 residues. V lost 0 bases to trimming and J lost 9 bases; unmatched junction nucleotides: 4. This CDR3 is CASSQDHGQGQYF. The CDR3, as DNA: TGCGCCAGCAGCCAAGACCACGGACAGGGGCAGTACTTC.

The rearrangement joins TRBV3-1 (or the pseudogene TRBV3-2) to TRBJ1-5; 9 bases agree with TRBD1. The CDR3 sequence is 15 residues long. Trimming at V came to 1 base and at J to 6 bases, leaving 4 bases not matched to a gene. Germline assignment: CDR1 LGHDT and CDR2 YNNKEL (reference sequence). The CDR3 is CASSQGQGGSQPQHF. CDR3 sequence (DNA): TGTGCCAGCAGCCAAGGACAGGGGGGTTCTCAGCCCCAGCATTTT.

In nucleotides, the CDR3 is TGTGCCAGCAGCTTCACAGGGGTTGGGACTAACTATGGCTACACCTTC. Its translation: CASSFTGVGTNYGYTF. The chain recombines TRBV7-2 with TRBJ1-2, with 7 positions matching TRBD1. V dropped 3 bases and J dropped 0; count of bases not matched to a gene: 7. The CDR3 sequence is 16 residues long. Germline-derived CDR1 and CDR2 are SGHTA and FQGNSA.